The rows below give T cell receptor beta chains drawn from one sample of a study of identical twins. TCRdb independently ran MiXCR on the 5' RACE reads; one entry per CDR3 protein. The sample includes approximately 230,000 distinct CDR3 sequences, over 5.5% of them seen just once. This same sample was also part of a study on T cells expressing NK-cell markers.

The specimen was CD8+ T cells sorted from blood. The source of these receptors is a woman aged 18-35 years in good health. The CDR3 runs from the conserved cysteine through the conserved F or W. The D gene is left open where the match is weak. Size values are once, few and many counts, or a class for expanded clones, and some rows have none.

V gene	D gene	J gene	clone size	CDR3 DNA	CDR3 protein
TRBV9	TRBD1	TRBJ1-1	few	TGTGCCAGCAGCGTAGTACCAGGGACAGGTATGAACACTGAAGCTTTCTTT	CASSVVPGTGMNTEAFF
TRBV12-3/TRBV12-4	NA	TRBJ2-7	many	TGTGCCAGCAGTTTAATTCTATACGAGCAGTACTTC	CASSLILYEQYF
TRBV20-1	TRBD2	TRBJ2-2	NA	TGCAGTGCTACTACTAGCGAATCGAACACCGGGGAGCTGTTTTTT	CSATTSESNTGELFF
TRBV9	NA	TRBJ2-7	few	TGTGCCAGCAGCGACGGGACGGCCTCCTACGAGCAGTACTTC	CASSDGTASYEQYF
TRBV4-1	NA	TRBJ2-7	few	TGCGCCAGCAGCCAAACCCTGGGGGGCGGCTACGAGCAGTACTTC	CASSQTLGGGYEQYF
TRBV25-1	NA	TRBJ1-1	NA	TGTGCCAGCAGTGCCAACGTTGGGGATGAAGCTTTCTTT	CASSANVGDEAFF
TRBV6-2/TRBV6-3	TRBD2	TRBJ2-1	many	TGTGCCAGCAGTTACCCCCTAGCGGGACCCTACAATGAGCAGTTCTTC	CASSYPLAGPYNEQFF
TRBV6-5	NA	TRBJ2-1	few	TGTGCCAGCAGTTACTACCTTACATCGGGTAATGAGCAGTTCTTC	CASSYYLTSGNEQFF
TRBV27	NA	TRBJ2-5	NA	TGTGCCAGCAGTACCCGACAGGATGGCTCGGGGTGGACCCAGTACTTC	CASSTRQDGSGWTQYF
TRBV11-2	TRBD1	TRBJ2-5	few	TGTGCCAGCAGCCCACAGGGGTCGCAGACCCAGTACTTC	CASSPQGSQTQYF
TRBV12-3/TRBV12-4	TRBD2	TRBJ2-3	many	TGTGCCAGCAGTCCACTAGCGGGCACCACAGATACGCAGTATTTT	CASSPLAGTTDTQYF
TRBV4-3	NA	TRBJ1-4	NA	TGCGCCAGCAGCTCCACAAGGGTTAAAGGTGAAAAACTGTTTTTT	CASSSTRVKGEKLFF
TRBV29-1	TRBD2	TRBJ2-3	many	TGCAGCGGACGCCTAGCGGGGGGCTCTTATACGCAGTATTTT	CSGRLAGGSYTQYF
TRBV12-3/TRBV12-4	TRBD2	TRBJ2-7	NA	TGTGCCAGCACCATTAAGGGCGGGGGGGGCTACGAGCAGTACTTC	CASTIKGGGGYEQYF
TRBV11-2	TRBD2	TRBJ2-2	NA	TGTGCCAGCAGCTTAGGTCCGGGACTAGATGACACCGGGGAGCTGTTTTTT	CASSLGPGLDDTGELFF
TRBV7-9	TRBD1	TRBJ1-2	many	TGTGCCTCTACCGGGACAGGGATTTATGGCTACACCTTC	CASTGTGIYGYTF
TRBV6-2/TRBV6-3	TRBD1	TRBJ1-1	NA	TGTGCCAGCAGTTGGGACAGTGAAGCTTTCTTT	CASSWDSEAFF
TRBV7-2	NA	TRBJ2-2	NA	TGTGCCAGCAGCTTAGTGTTGGGGGGCCGGGAGCTGTTTTTT	CASSLVLGGRELFF
TRBV27	NA	TRBJ1-1	few	TGTGCCAGCAGTTTACGGGGAATCATGAACACTGAAGCTTTCTTT	CASSLRGIMNTEAFF
TRBV12-3/TRBV12-4	TRBD2	TRBJ2-3	many	TGTGCCAGCGGGAGACTAGCGGGAGGAACAGATACGCAGTATTTT	CASGRLAGGTDTQYF
TRBV11-2	NA	TRBJ2-3	many	TGTGCCAGCAGCTCCCCCGGTCCCCTCCTCGGCACAGATACGCAGTATTTT	CASSSPGPLLGTDTQYF
TRBV18	NA	TRBJ1-3	NA	TGTGCCAGCCCCTTGGGCCGTTCCATATATTTT	CASPLGRSIYF
TRBV30	TRBD1	TRBJ2-3	NA	TGTGCCTGGGCAGGACAGGGGGACCCCACAGATACGCAGTATTTT	CAWAGQGDPTDTQYF
TRBV27	NA	TRBJ1-1	few	TGTGCCAGCAGTCGTGGGGGGGGCCCCACTGAAGCTTTCTTT	CASSRGGGPTEAFF
TRBV11-3	NA	TRBJ2-2	NA	TGTGCCAGCAGCTCCCGGCTTAAGGGCGGGGAGCTGTTTTTT	CASSSRLKGGELFF
TRBV12-3/TRBV12-4	NA	TRBJ2-1	many	TGTGCCAGCAGCTCCCAAGCTGATCCCTACAATGAGCAGTTCTTC	CASSSQADPYNEQFF
TRBV7-9	NA	TRBJ1-2	few	TGTGCCAGCACCCTGCTGGGGGCCGATAACTATGGCTACACCTTC	CASTLLGADNYGYTF
TRBV27	TRBD1	TRBJ2-7	few	TGTGCCAGCAGTTCCCGACAGGGAGCCTACGAGCAGTACTTC	CASSSRQGAYEQYF
TRBV30	NA	TRBJ2-7	few	TGTGCCTGGAGTGTGGTGGAGGACGTTTGGGAGCAGTACTTC	CAWSVVEDVWEQYF
TRBV7-2	NA	TRBJ1-2	many	TGTGCCAGCAGCCCGGGGGCCCACTATGGCTACACCTTC	CASSPGAHYGYTF
TRBV29-1	NA	TRBJ2-1	many	TGCAGCATGAGCGGAGTGAATGAGCAGTTCTTC	CSMSGVNEQFF
TRBV13	NA	TRBJ2-2	many	TGTGCCAGCAGCTTCGAATCCTCGAACACCGGGGAGCTGTTTTTT	CASSFESSNTGELFF
TRBV12-3/TRBV12-4	NA	TRBJ1-3	NA	TGTGCCAGCAGTGATCAGGGTAGCTCTGGAAACACCATATATTTT	CASSDQGSSGNTIYF
TRBV30	TRBD2	TRBJ2-5	NA	TGTGCCTGGAGTGTGGGGGGGCAAGAGACCCAGTACTTC	CAWSVGGQETQYF
TRBV3-1	NA	TRBJ2-3	few	TGTGCCAGCGGAACTCAAAAGAACACAGATACGCAGTATTTT	CASGTQKNTDTQYF
TRBV2	TRBD1	TRBJ1-4	few	TGTGCCAGCAGTGAAGCCATGGACAGGGCGAATGAAAAACTGTTTTTT	CASSEAMDRANEKLFF
TRBV5-1	NA	TRBJ2-5	few	TGCGCCAGCAGCTTGTTTAGTACAGAGGGGGAGACCCAGTACTTC	CASSLFSTEGETQYF
TRBV24-1	NA	TRBJ2-3	few	TGTGCCACCAGTGGGGGAGGTCGGGATACGCAGTATTTT	CATSGGGRDTQYF
TRBV27	TRBD2	TRBJ2-1	NA	TGTGCCAGCAGTTACCGGGGGGGGCGGTACGAGCAGTTCTTC	CASSYRGGRYEQFF
TRBV12-3/TRBV12-4	NA	TRBJ2-1	many	TGTGCCAGCACCCATAGCGGCTCCTACAATGAGCAGTTCTTC	CASTHSGSYNEQFF